One and the same sample provided the 10 T cell receptor beta chains below, sequenced in a study of blood T cells in healthy people across ages. It was with a sample-barcoded 5' primer and a J-beta primer mix that a second PCR of about 7 to 12 cycles was run. TCRdb ran MiXCR on the 5' RACE reads and lists one entry per CDR3 protein. The sample has 700,000 to 900,000 distinct CDR3 sequences, roughly 25% seen once. The sample was also linked to a second study, of T cells of mothers and their children.

Sequenced sample: blood. These receptors originate from a boy under 18 in good health.

V gene TRBV11-2 combines with J gene TRBJ2-2; tentative D call: TRBD2 (5 bases). CDR1 is SGHAT, CDR2 FQNNGV, per germline. CDR3 length: 16 amino acids. The V end was cut by 5 bases, the J end by 1 base, with 14 bases between. The CDR3 sequence: CASSRLGLMNTGELFF. CDR3 nucleotide sequence: TGTGCCAGCAGCCGCTTAGGACTGATGAACACCGGGGAGCTGTTTTTT.

Remarks on this clonotype: At one of its ends the junction is not consistent with the germline gene, which may arise from a read error. The chain links TRBV2 to TRBJ2-5; D is possibly TRBD2 (6 bases). Germline V gene data show CDR1 as SNHLY and CDR2 as FYNNEI. The CDR3 loop spans 13 amino acids. CDR3 sequence: CASREDGGETQYF. The CDR3 DNA is TGTGCCAGCAGAGAAGACGGGGGAGAGACCCAGTACTTC.

This clonotype was recorded once. The chain carries TRBV11-2 and TRBJ1-6; D is perhaps TRBD1 (6 bases). The CDR3 length is 15 residues. Germline CDR1 and CDR2: SGHAT and FQNNGV. V was pared by 1 base and J by 4 bases, with 8 bases between. CDR3 DNA sequence: TGTGCCAGCAGCTTAGTCACAGGGTATAATTCACCCCTCCACTTT. Protein product: CASSLVTGYNSPLHF.

This clonotype came up a few times. The chain joins TRBV29-1 to TRBJ1-1; D is undetermined. Germline V gives CDR1 SQVTM, CDR2 ANQGSEA. The CDR3 is 12 amino acids. Trimming stripped 8 bases from V and 4 bases from J, with 14 bases between. The CDR3 region is CSIFWGGTEAFF. In nucleotides, the CDR3 is TGCAGCATTTTCTGGGGAGGCACTGAAGCTTTCTTT. The variable domain in full, completed from reference TRBV29-1 and TRBJ1-1, reads SAVISQKPSRDICQRGTSLTIQCQVDSQVTMMFWYRQQPGQSLTLIATANQGSEATYESGFVIDKFPISRPNLTFSTLTVSNMSPEDSSIYLCSIFWGGTEAFFGQGTRLTVV.

The chain recombines TRBV9 with TRBJ2-3; 8 bases are shared with TRBD1. V gave up 0 bases and J gave up 7 bases; unmatched junction bases: 10. This CDR3 is 16 amino acids long. Looked up from germline, CDR1 is SGDLS and CDR2 is YYNGEE. The CDR3 nucleotides are TGTGCCAGCAGCGTAGGTGCGACAGGGGAGGCCTATACGCAGTATTTT. Translated: CASSVGATGEAYTQYF.

Concerning this clonotype: Being one base from a much bigger clone, this may be a read error. The chain carries TRBV2 and TRBJ2-7, with 9 bases fitting TRBD1. Per the germline V gene, CDR1 is SNHLY and CDR2 is FYNNEI. V gave up 6 bases and J gave up 5 bases; unmatched junction bases: 8. This CDR3 is 14 amino acids long. The DNA for the CDR3 is TGTGCCAGCAGGGGGGACAGGGTTGGCCACGAGCAGTACTTC. Its translation: CASRGDRVGHEQYF.

The V call is TRBV4-1, the J call TRBJ1-1, with D tentatively TRBD1 (5 bases). V was shortened by 3 bases and J by 0 bases, with 11 bases between the two germline ends. This CDR3 comprises 15 residues. Germline CDR1 MGHRA, CDR2 YSYEKL. This CDR3 reads CASSQGDLMNTEAFF. CDR3 nucleotides: TGCGCCAGCAGCCAGGGGGACCTAATGAACACTGAAGCTTTCTTT.

This chain links TRBV6-5 with TRBJ1-3, with D possibly being TRBD1 (5 bases). The CDR3 length is 15 residues. The germline V gene encodes CDR1 MNHEY and CDR2 SVGAGI. The germline V and J ends were trimmed by 5 bases and 3 bases, with 14 bases remaining between them. The CDR3 loop is CASSKAGPHGNTIYF. The CDR3, as DNA: TGTGCCAGCAGTAAGGCAGGGCCTCATGGAAACACCATATATTTT.

This clonotype appeared a few times. V is TRBV7-9 and J is TRBJ2-5; 7 bases match TRBD1. Germline CDR1 is SEHNR and CDR2 is FQNEAQ (reference sequence). J lost 5 bases, V lost 5 bases, and 8 bases had no gene match. The CDR3 runs to 14 residues. The CDR3 coding sequence is TGTGCCAGCAGCACCCAAAGGGACAGTGAGACCCAGTACTTC. It codes for CASSTQRDSETQYF.

Note on this clonotype: Its ends do not fully match the called genes, so a read error is possible. The rearrangement links TRBV12-3 or TRBV12-4 to TRBJ2-3, with 14 bases matching TRBD2. The CDR3 runs to 17 residues. Here the CDR3 reads CASSLSGTSGRTDTEYF. CDR3 coding DNA: TGTGCCAGCAGTTTATCCGGGACTAGCGGGAGAACAGATACGGAGTATTTT.